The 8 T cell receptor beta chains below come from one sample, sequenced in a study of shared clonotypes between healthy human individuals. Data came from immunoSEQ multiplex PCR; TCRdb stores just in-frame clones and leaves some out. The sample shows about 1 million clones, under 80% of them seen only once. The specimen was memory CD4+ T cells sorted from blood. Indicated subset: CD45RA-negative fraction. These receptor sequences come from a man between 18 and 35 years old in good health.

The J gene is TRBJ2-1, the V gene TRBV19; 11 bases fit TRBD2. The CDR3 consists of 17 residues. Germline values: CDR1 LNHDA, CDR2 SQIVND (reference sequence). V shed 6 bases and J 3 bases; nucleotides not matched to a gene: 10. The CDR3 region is CASSRGLAGANYNEQFF. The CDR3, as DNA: TGTGCCAGTAGCCGAGGACTAGCGGGTGCTAACTACAATGAGCAGTTCTTC.

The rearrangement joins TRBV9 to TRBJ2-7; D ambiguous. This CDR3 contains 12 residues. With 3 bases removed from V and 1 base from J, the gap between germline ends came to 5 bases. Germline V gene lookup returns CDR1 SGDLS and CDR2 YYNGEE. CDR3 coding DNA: TGTGCCAGCAGCGGCCCTTCCTACGAGCAGTACTTC. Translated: CASSGPSYEQYF. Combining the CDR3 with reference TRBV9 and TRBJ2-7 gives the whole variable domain DSGVTQTPKHLITATGQRVTLRCSPRSGDLSVYWYQQSLDQGLQFLIQYYNGEERAKGNILERFSAQQFPDLHSELNLSSLELGDSALYFCASSGPSYEQYFGPGTRLTVT.

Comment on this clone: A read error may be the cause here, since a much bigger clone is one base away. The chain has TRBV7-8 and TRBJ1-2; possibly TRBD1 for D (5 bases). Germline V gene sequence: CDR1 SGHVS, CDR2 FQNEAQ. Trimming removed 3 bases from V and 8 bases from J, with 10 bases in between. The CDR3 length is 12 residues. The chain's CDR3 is CASSFQGRGYTF. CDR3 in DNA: TGTGCCAGCAGCTTTCAGGGACGCGGCTACACCTTC.

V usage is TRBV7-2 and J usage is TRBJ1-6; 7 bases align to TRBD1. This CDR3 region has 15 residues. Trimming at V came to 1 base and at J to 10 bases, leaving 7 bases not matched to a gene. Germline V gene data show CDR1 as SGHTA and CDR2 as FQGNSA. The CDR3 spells CASSLVIGGQSPLHF. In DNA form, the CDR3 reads TGTGCCAGCAGCTTAGTAATAGGGGGCCAATCACCCCTCCACTTT.

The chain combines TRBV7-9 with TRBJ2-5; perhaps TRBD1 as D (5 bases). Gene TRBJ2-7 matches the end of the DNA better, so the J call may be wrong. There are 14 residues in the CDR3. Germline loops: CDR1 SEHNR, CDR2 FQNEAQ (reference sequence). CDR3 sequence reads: CASSGAVLGREQYF. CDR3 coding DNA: TGTGCCAGCAGTGGGGCGGTGCTCGGGCGCGAGCAGTACTTC.

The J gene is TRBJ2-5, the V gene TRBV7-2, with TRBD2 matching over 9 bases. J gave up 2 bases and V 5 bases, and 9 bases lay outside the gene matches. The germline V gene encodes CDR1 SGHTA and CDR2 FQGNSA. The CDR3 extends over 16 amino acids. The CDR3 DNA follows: TGTGCCAGCAGCCGCGAGGGGCGGGGGGGTCAAGAGACCCAGTACTTC. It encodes CASSREGRGGQETQYF. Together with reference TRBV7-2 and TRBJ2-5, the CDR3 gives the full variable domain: GAGVSQSPSNKVTEKGKDVELRCDPISGHTALYWYRQSLGQGLEFLIYFQGNSAPDKSGLPSDRFSAERTGGSVSTLTIQRTQQEDSAVYLCASSREGRGGQETQYFGPGTRLLVL.

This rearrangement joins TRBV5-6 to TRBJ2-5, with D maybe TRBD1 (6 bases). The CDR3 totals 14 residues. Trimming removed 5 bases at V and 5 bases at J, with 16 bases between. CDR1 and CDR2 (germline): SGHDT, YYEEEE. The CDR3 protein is CASSREQGWETQYF. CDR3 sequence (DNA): TGTGCCAGCAGTCGCGAACAGGGCTGGGAGACCCAGTACTTC. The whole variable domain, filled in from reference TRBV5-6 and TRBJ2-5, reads DAGVTQSPTHLIKTRGQQVTLRCSPKSGHDTVSWYQQALGQGPQFIFQYYEEEERQRGNFPDRFSGHQFPNYSSELNVNALLLGDSALYLCASSREQGWETQYFGPGTRLLVL.

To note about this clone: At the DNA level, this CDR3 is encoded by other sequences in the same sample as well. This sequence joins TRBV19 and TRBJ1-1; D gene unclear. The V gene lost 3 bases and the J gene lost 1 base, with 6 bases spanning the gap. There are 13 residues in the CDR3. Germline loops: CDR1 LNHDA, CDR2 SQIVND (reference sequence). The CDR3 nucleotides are TGTGCCAGTAGTATTTCGGGGAACACTGAAGCTTTCTTT. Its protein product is CASSISGNTEAFF.